The 11 T cell receptor beta chains reported below all come from one sample, sequenced in a study of CD8 T cells in Susac syndrome. Reverse transcription of 0.5 to 1 ug RNA was performed with random hexamers. A single record per CDR3 protein comes from TCRdb applying MiXCR to the immunoSEQ multiplex PCR reads. In the table there are about 160,000 distinct CDR3 sequences, around 93% of which are singletons. Source material: CD4+ T cells from PBMCs. The origin of the receptors is a human donor in good health.

This chain uses TRBV7-9 with TRBJ1-5; 9 positions match TRBD1. V was pared by 1 base and J by 5 bases, with 9 bases of the junction left unmatched. This CDR3 is 17 amino acids long. The germline V gene encodes CDR1 SEHNR and CDR2 FQNEAQ (reference sequence). CDR3 sequence: CASSLGTGTGWDQPQHF. The CDR3 bases are TGTGCCAGCAGCTTAGGTACCGGGACAGGGTGGGATCAGCCCCAGCATTTT.

CDR3 sequence reads: CASSLAGGANTEAFF. CDR3 DNA: TGCGCCAGCAGCTTGGCAGGGGGTGCGAACACTGAAGCTTTCTTT. The J gene is TRBJ1-1, the V gene TRBV5-1; 7 bases are a match to TRBD1. The germline gives CDR1 SGHRS, CDR2 YFSETQ. V shed 0 bases and J 1 base; nucleotides not matched to a gene: 3. CDR3 length: 15 amino acids. Together with reference TRBV5-1 and TRBJ1-1, the CDR3 gives the full variable domain: KAGVTQTPRYLIKTRGQQVTLSCSPISGHRSVSWYQQTPGQGLQFLFEYFSETQRNKGNFPGRFSGRQFSNSRSEMNVSTLELGDSALYLCASSLAGGANTEAFFGQGTRLTVV.

For this clonotype: A read error may account for a junction end that differs from germline. This chain links TRBV18 with TRBJ2-4; D unclear. The CDR3 runs 15 residues. In germline, CDR1 is KGHSH, CDR2 LQKENI. The CDR3 reads CASSPSLNSKDIQYF. CDR3 DNA sequence: TGTGCCAGCTCACCGTCCCTAAATAGCAAAGACATTCAGTACTTC.

This clonotype was counted a single time. The gene calls are TRBV3-1 and TRBJ1-2, with D maybe TRBD1 (5 bases). The V end was cut by 2 bases, the J end by 7 bases, with 14 bases between. Germline values: CDR1 LGHDT, CDR2 YNNKEL (reference sequence). CDR3 length: 14 amino acids. The CDR3 is CASSQREGVGGYTF. CDR3 coding DNA: TGTGCCAGCAGCCAACGAGAAGGGGTGGGTGGCTACACCTTC.

The chain uses TRBV20-1 and TRBJ2-5, with TRBD1 matching 7 bases. Germline lookup yields CDR1 DFQATT and CDR2 SNEGSKA (reference sequence). The junction had 3 bases not matched to a gene; V was cut back by 6 bases and J by 2 bases. This CDR3 contains 12 residues. In DNA, the CDR3 is TGCAGTGCCATGGGACAGCAAGAGACCCAGTACTTC. This sequence encodes CSAMGQQETQYF.

The chain carries TRBV5-1 and TRBJ2-5; D is undetermined. Trimming removed 0 bases from V and 5 bases from J, with 8 bases in between. This CDR3 region has 13 residues. Germline V gene lookup returns CDR1 SGHRS and CDR2 YFSETQ. CDR3 sequence reads: CASSLAIRETQYF. The CDR3 nucleotides are TGCGCCAGCAGCTTGGCGATCCGGGAGACCCAGTACTTC.

The V gene is TRBV12-5, the J gene TRBJ1-3, with D hard to call. V lost 6 bases to trimming and J lost 3 bases, with 9 bases between them. Germline V gives CDR1 LGHNT, CDR2 FRNRAP. This CDR3 region has 13 residues. Written as DNA, the CDR3 is TGTGCTAGTGGGTACGCGAGTGGAAACACCATATATTTT. Protein sequence: CASGYASGNTIYF.

The CDR3 protein is CSARDLSSRQNSYEQYF. The CDR3 bases are TGCAGTGCTAGAGATCTTAGTAGCCGCCAAAACTCCTACGAGCAGTACTTC. J is TRBJ2-7 and V is TRBV20-1; no definite D call. The CDR3 sequence is 17 residues long. The V gene lost 0 bases and the J gene lost 0 bases, with 18 bases spanning the gap. From germline, CDR1 is DFQATT and CDR2 SNEGSKA (reference sequence).

This chain joins TRBV6-1 and TRBJ1-5; D remains unclear. The CDR3 is 13 amino acids. V gave up 1 base and J gave up 5 bases, with 6 bases separating them. In germline, CDR1 is MNHNS, CDR2 SASEGT. The CDR3 loop is CASSEERDQPQHF. The CDR3 DNA sequence: TGTGCCAGCAGTGAAGAGAGGGATCAGCCCCAGCATTTT.

V usage is TRBV15 and J usage is TRBJ2-1; TRBD2 agrees at 9 bases. V shed 8 bases, J shed 4 bases, and the junction held 6 bases outside the gene matches. This CDR3 has 14 amino acids. Germline V lookup: CDR1 LNHNV, CDR2 YYDKDF (reference sequence). The CDR3, as DNA: TGTGCCACCTTAGGCGGGGGGGTGTACAATGAGCAGTTCTTC. Its translation: CATLGGGVYNEQFF.

J is TRBJ1-3 and V is TRBV7-8; D is uncertain. The CDR3 covers 14 residues. The germline V gene encodes CDR1 SGHVS and CDR2 FQNEAQ. Trimming stripped 0 bases from V and 7 bases from J, with 10 bases between. As DNA, the CDR3 is TGTGCCAGCAGCTTAGCCCCGATCGGGAACACCATATATTTT. It codes for CASSLAPIGNTIYF.